A selection of T cell receptor beta chains follows, all from one sample in a study of T cells of healthy individuals. TCRdb reprocessed the 5' RACE reads with MiXCR, giving one entry per CDR3 protein. This table holds around 98,000 distinct CDR3 sequences, 17% found once. The receptors were gathered from a human donor in good health. Each CDR3 is given with its conserved first and last residue. A D gene is named only where the DNA matches it firmly. Clone size appears in some rows only: once, few, many, or a class for an expanded clone.

size: many; J: TRBJ1-1; length: 14; D: TRBD1; V: TRBV6-6; CDR3: CASSYAGQGGKAFF; DNA: TGTGCCAGCAGTTATGCTGGACAGGGCGGTAAAGCTTTCTTT
size: few; J: TRBJ2-5; length: 13; D: NA; V: TRBV7-8; CDR3: CASSVPGEVTQYF; DNA: TGTGCCAGCAGCGTACCAGGGGAGGTGACCCAGTACTTC
size: NA; J: TRBJ2-7; length: 15; D: TRBD1; V: TRBV28; CDR3: CASSLLQGFSYEQYF; DNA: TGTGCCAGCAGTTTGTTACAGGGGTTCTCCTACGAGCAGTACTTC
size: many; J: TRBJ1-3; length: 13; D: NA; V: TRBV2; CDR3: CASTEHVGNTIYF; DNA: TGTGCCAGCACCGAACACGTCGGAAACACCATATATTTT
size: NA; J: TRBJ2-2; length: 14; D: NA; V: TRBV15; CDR3: CATSRDLATGELFF; DNA: TGTGCCACCAGCAGAGATTTGGCTACCGGGGAGCTGTTTTTT
size: many; J: TRBJ1-1; length: 13; D: NA; V: TRBV2; CDR3: CANPIKMNTEAFF; DNA: TGTGCCAACCCGATAAAAATGAACACTGAAGCTTTCTTT
size: few; J: TRBJ2-3; length: 14; D: TRBD2; V: TRBV20-1; CDR3: CSALLTSGTDTQYF; DNA: TGCAGTGCTCTCTTGACTAGCGGCACAGATACGCAGTATTTT
size: NA; J: TRBJ1-1; length: 13; D: NA; V: TRBV2; CDR3: CASFFWGNTEAFF; DNA: TGTGCCAGCTTCTTTTGGGGAAATACTGAAGCTTTCTTT
size: many; J: TRBJ1-6; length: 14; D: NA; V: TRBV6-5; CDR3: CASSYKVWNSPLHF; DNA: TGTGCCAGCAGTTACAAGGTCTGGAATTCACCCCTCCACTTT
size: NA; J: TRBJ2-1; length: 14; D: NA; V: TRBV12-3/TRBV12-4; CDR3: CASSPVTGNGEQFF; DNA: TGTGCCAGCAGTCCCGTTACAGGGAACGGTGAGCAGTTCTTC
size: NA; J: TRBJ2-7; length: 15; D: NA; V: TRBV3-1; CDR3: CASSQAEDSGYEQYF; DNA: TGTGCCAGCAGCCAAGCCGAAGACAGTGGCTACGAGCAGTACTTC
size: few; J: TRBJ2-5; length: 15; D: NA; V: TRBV18; CDR3: CASSPYVSGEETQYF; DNA: TGTGCCAGCTCACCTTACGTATCGGGGGAAGAGACCCAGTACTTC
size: NA; J: TRBJ2-3; length: 16; D: NA; V: TRBV6-1; CDR3: CASSVLRGIGTDTQYF; DNA: TGTGCCAGCAGTGTGCTTCGGGGAATCGGCACAGATACGCAGTATTTT
size: many; J: TRBJ2-7; length: 17; D: NA; V: TRBV4-1; CDR3: CASSQETPGSPSYEQYF; DNA: TGCGCCAGCAGCCAAGAAACGCCGGGATCCCCCTCCTACGAGCAGTACTTC
size: NA; J: TRBJ2-5; length: 15; D: NA; V: TRBV6-2/TRBV6-3; CDR3: CASSSHRDVQETQYF; DNA: TGTGCCAGCAGTTCGCACAGGGACGTCCAAGAGACCCAGTACTTC
size: many; J: TRBJ2-3; length: 15; D: NA; V: TRBV6-2/TRBV6-3; CDR3: CASSPFGAMADTQYF; DNA: TGTGCCAGCAGTCCCTTCGGGGCGATGGCAGATACGCAGTATTTT
size: few; J: TRBJ2-6; length: 18; D: NA; V: TRBV6-2/TRBV6-3; CDR3: CASRFLSGTSSGANVLTF; DNA: TGTGCCAGCAGATTCCTCTCCGGGACGAGCTCTGGGGCCAACGTCCTGACTTTC
size: NA; J: TRBJ2-7; length: 15; D: NA; V: TRBV4-3; CDR3: CASSQGSGSSYEQYF; DNA: TGCGCCAGCAGCCAAGGCAGCGGAAGCTCCTACGAGCAGTACTTC
size: NA; J: TRBJ2-3; length: 14; D: TRBD2; V: TRBV20-1; CDR3: CSAWGGSSTDTQYF; DNA: TGCAGTGCCTGGGGGGGTTCTAGCACAGATACGCAGTATTTT
size: few; J: TRBJ2-3; length: 15; D: NA; V: TRBV20-1; CDR3: CSAREQRSSTDTQYF; DNA: TGCAGTGCTAGAGAGCAGCGGAGCAGCACAGATACGCAGTATTTT
size: NA; J: TRBJ1-1; length: 15; D: TRBD1; V: TRBV7-2; CDR3: CASSSRTGSNTEAFF; DNA: TGTGCCAGCAGCTCCAGGACAGGGTCGAACACTGAAGCTTTCTTT
size: many; J: TRBJ2-7; length: 13; D: NA; V: TRBV20-1; CDR3: CSARDAGMGEQYF; DNA: TGCAGTGCTAGAGATGCCGGGATGGGGGAGCAGTACTTC
size: many; J: TRBJ1-1; length: 16; D: NA; V: TRBV4-1; CDR3: CASSQAAGAMNTEAFF; DNA: TGCGCCAGCAGCCAAGCGGCAGGAGCCATGAACACTGAAGCTTTCTTT
size: many; J: TRBJ1-2; length: 16; D: NA; V: TRBV5-5; CDR3: CASGRGQGLSNYGYTF; DNA: TGTGCCAGCGGAAGGGGCCAGGGACTCTCCAACTATGGCTACACCTTC
size: NA; J: TRBJ2-3; length: 16; D: NA; V: TRBV7-9; CDR3: CASSPPRVTSTDTQYF; DNA: TGTGCCAGCAGCCCTCCCCGGGTAACTAGCACAGATACGCAGTATTTT
size: few; J: TRBJ1-3; length: 14; D: NA; V: TRBV7-9; CDR3: CASSLKGPGNTIYF; DNA: TGTGCCAGCAGCTTAAAGGGACCTGGAAACACCATATATTTT
size: NA; J: TRBJ2-1; length: 15; D: NA; V: TRBV4-1; CDR3: CASSYEHRDGNEQFF; DNA: TGCGCCAGCAGCTATGAACACCGGGACGGGAATGAGCAGTTCTTC
size: NA; J: TRBJ2-5; length: 15; D: TRBD2; V: TRBV29-1; CDR3: CSVGAAGGRQETQYF; DNA: TGCAGCGTTGGGGCAGCGGGGGGGCGCCAAGAGACCCAGTACTTC
size: few; J: TRBJ2-5; length: 12; D: NA; V: TRBV20-1; CDR3: CSVPTRGETQYF; DNA: TGCAGTGTTCCAACCCGGGGGGAGACCCAGTACTTC
size: NA; J: TRBJ1-4; length: 15; D: TRBD1; V: TRBV12-3/TRBV12-4; CDR3: CASSSYRGIREKLFF; DNA: TGTGCCAGCAGTTCTTACAGGGGGATCCGTGAAAAACTGTTTTTT
size: NA; J: TRBJ1-1; length: 13; D: NA; V: TRBV6-2/TRBV6-3; CDR3: CASRSTWDTEAFF; DNA: TGTGCCAGCCGGAGTACCTGGGACACTGAAGCTTTCTTT
size: NA; J: TRBJ2-5; length: 16; D: NA; V: TRBV5-1; CDR3: CASSLGRGRDKETQYF; DNA: TGCGCCAGCAGCTTGGGTCGCGGAAGAGATAAAGAGACCCAGTACTTC
size: once; J: TRBJ2-2; length: 15; D: NA; V: TRBV5-1; CDR3: CASSLLGPNTGELFF; DNA: TGCGCCAGCAGCTTGCTAGGGCCCAACACCGGGGAGCTGTTTTTT
size: few; J: TRBJ1-1; length: 16; D: TRBD1; V: TRBV27; CDR3: CASSFQTGTAKPEAFF; DNA: TGTGCCAGCAGTTTTCAAACCGGGACAGCGAAGCCTGAAGCTTTCTTT
size: many; J: TRBJ1-2; length: 13; D: TRBD1; V: TRBV7-6; CDR3: CASSYGQGDGYTF; DNA: TGTGCCAGCAGCTACGGACAGGGCGATGGCTACACCTTC
size: NA; J: TRBJ1-5; length: 18; D: TRBD1; V: TRBV2; CDR3: CASRKEGQGAGGNQPQHF; DNA: TGTGCCAGCAGGAAGGAGGGACAGGGGGCTGGGGGCAATCAGCCCCAGCATTTT
size: few; J: TRBJ2-1; length: 14; D: NA; V: TRBV4-2; CDR3: CASSQDRDELVQFF; DNA: TGTGCCAGCAGCCAAGATCGGGATGAGCTAGTGCAGTTCTTC
size: NA; J: TRBJ1-4; length: 13; D: NA; V: TRBV6-1; CDR3: CASSDWEARGAFF; DNA: TGTGCCAGCAGTGACTGGGAGGCACGGGGGGCGTTTTTT
size: many; J: TRBJ1-1; length: 14; D: NA; V: TRBV3-1; CDR3: CASSQVEGNTEAFF; DNA: TGTGCCAGCAGCCAAGTTGAAGGGAACACTGAAGCTTTCTTT
size: medium-sized; J: TRBJ1-1; length: 14; D: NA; V: TRBV4-1; CDR3: CASSRSQGGTEAFF; DNA: TGCGCCAGCAGCCGGAGCCAGGGAGGCACTGAAGCTTTCTTT
size: many; J: TRBJ1-1; length: 11; D: NA; V: TRBV20-1; CDR3: CSASRGREAFF; DNA: TGCAGTGCTAGCAGGGGCCGAGAAGCTTTCTTT
size: NA; J: TRBJ2-5; length: 14; D: NA; V: TRBV28; CDR3: CASSFRLALETQYF; DNA: TGTGCCAGCAGTTTCCGGCTAGCGTTGGAGACCCAGTACTTC
size: NA; J: TRBJ2-7; length: 13; D: TRBD1; V: TRBV2; CDR3: CASSGTGVYEQYF; DNA: TGTGCCAGCAGTGGGACAGGCGTTTACGAGCAGTACTTC
size: NA; J: TRBJ1-2; length: 13; D: NA; V: TRBV3-1; CDR3: CASSHVTDYGYTF; DNA: TGTGCCAGCAGCCATGTGACAGACTATGGCTACACCTTC
size: few; J: TRBJ1-6; length: 13; D: NA; V: TRBV12-3/TRBV12-4; CDR3: CASSLERISPLHF; DNA: TGTGCCAGCAGTTTAGAGAGGATTTCACCCCTCCACTTT
size: NA; J: TRBJ2-3; length: 15; D: NA; V: TRBV20-1; CDR3: CSARDGRGNTDTQYF; DNA: TGCAGTGCTAGAGATGGTCGCGGGAACACAGATACGCAGTATTTT
size: many; J: TRBJ1-5; length: 14; D: TRBD1; V: TRBV28; CDR3: CASSSAQGDQPQHF; DNA: TGTGCCAGCAGTTCGGCTCAGGGGGATCAGCCCCAGCATTTT
size: NA; J: TRBJ2-1; length: 16; D: NA; V: TRBV12-3/TRBV12-4; CDR3: CASSLGSASSYNEQFF; DNA: TGTGCCAGCAGTTTAGGTAGCGCGAGCTCCTACAATGAGCAGTTCTTC
size: many; J: TRBJ1-3; length: 15; D: NA; V: TRBV29-1; CDR3: CSVGSQSGAGNTIYF; DNA: TGCAGCGTTGGATCTCAGTCGGGGGCGGGAAACACCATATATTTT
size: NA; J: TRBJ2-3; length: 14; D: NA; V: TRBV5-6; CDR3: CASSPKRWTDTQYF; DNA: TGTGCCAGCAGCCCGAAGCGGTGGACAGATACGCAGTATTTT